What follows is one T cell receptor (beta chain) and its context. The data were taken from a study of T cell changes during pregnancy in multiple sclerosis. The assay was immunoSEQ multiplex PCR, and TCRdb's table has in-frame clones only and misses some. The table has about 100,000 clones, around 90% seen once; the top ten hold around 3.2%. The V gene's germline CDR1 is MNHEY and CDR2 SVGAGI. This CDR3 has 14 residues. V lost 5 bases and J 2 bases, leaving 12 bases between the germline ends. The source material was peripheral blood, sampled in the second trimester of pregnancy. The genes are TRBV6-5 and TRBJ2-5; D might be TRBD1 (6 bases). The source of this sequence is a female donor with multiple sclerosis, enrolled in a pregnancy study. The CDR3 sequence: CASSLQGNQETQYF. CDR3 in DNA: TGTGCCAGCAGTCTCCAGGGGAATCAAGAGACCCAGTACTTC.